This record concerns one TCR beta chain sequence. Its antigen remains unknown. Some clones are missing from TCRdb's copy, which holds only in-frame ones; the method was immunoSEQ multiplex PCR. The sample contains some 210,000 clones, roughly 84% of which appear only once. These data come from a study of cytomegalovirus exposure and HLA in healthy donors. The donors were in the approximately 120-subject validation cohort; that cohort was separate from the approximately 700-subject first cohort. Findings and caveats of the study: High specificity and sensitivity for cytomegalovirus status were reported for the classifier.

This clonotype was sampled from a woman aged 18-35 years in good health and CMV-seropositive. The sequenced material came from PBMCs.

CDR3 region: CASSPGGLGYEQYF. The CDR3 DNA is TGTGCCAGCAGCCCAGGGGGTCTCGGCTACGAGCAGTACTTC. This chain joins TRBV11-2 and TRBJ2-7; 7 nucleotides align to TRBD1. CDR1 is SGHAT, CDR2 FQNNGV, per germline. The CDR3 is made up of 14 amino acids. V lost 5 bases to trimming and J lost 3 bases; unmatched junction nucleotides: 7.